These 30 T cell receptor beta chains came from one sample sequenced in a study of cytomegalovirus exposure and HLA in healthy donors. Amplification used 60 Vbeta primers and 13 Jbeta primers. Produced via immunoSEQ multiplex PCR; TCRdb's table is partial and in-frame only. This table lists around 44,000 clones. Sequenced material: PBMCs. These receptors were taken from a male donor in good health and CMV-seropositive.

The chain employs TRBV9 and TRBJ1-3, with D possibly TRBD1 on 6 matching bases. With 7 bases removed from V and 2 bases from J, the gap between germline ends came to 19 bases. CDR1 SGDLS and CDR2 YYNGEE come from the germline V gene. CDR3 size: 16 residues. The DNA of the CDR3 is TGTGCCAGCCTCGGGACATTACCCCTTCCTGGAAACACCATATATTTT. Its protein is CASLGTLPLPGNTIYF. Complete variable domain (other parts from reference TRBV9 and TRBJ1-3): DSGVTQTPKHLITATGQRVTLRCSPRSGDLSVYWYQQSLDQGLQFLIQYYNGEERAKGNILERFSAQQFPDLHSELNLSSLELGDSALYFCASLGTLPLPGNTIYFGEGSWLTVV.

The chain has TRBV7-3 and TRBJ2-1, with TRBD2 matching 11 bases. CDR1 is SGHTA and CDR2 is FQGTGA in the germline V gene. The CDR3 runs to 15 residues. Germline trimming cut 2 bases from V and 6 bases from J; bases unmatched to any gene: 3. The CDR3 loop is CASSLLAGGINEQFF. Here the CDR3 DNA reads TGTGCCAGCAGCTTATTAGCGGGGGGGATCAATGAGCAGTTCTTC.

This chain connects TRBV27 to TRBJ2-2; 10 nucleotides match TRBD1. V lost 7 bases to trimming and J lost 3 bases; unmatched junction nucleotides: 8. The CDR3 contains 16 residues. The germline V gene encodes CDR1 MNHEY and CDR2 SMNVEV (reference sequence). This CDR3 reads CASTLTGGADTGELFF. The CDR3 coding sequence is TGTGCCAGCACCTTGACAGGGGGCGCCGACACCGGGGAGCTGTTTTTT.

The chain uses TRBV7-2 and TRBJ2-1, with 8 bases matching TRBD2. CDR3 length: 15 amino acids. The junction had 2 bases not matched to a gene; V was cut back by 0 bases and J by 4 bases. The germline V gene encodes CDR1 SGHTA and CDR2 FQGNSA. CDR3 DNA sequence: TGTGCCAGCAGCTTAGCCTCTAGCGGGTACAATGAGCAGTTCTTC. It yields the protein CASSLASSGYNEQFF.

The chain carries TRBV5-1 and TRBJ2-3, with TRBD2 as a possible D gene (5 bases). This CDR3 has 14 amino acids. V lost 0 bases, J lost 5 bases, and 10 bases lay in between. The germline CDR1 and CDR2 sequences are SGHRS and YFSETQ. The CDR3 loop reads CASSLGLDLDTQYF. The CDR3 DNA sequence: TGCGCCAGCAGCTTGGGTCTGGACTTAGATACGCAGTATTTT.

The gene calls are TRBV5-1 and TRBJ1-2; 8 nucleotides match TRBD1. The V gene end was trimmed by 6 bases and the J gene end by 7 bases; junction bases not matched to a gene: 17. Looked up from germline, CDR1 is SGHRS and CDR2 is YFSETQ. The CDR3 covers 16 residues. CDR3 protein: CASTPSLTGGGSGYTF. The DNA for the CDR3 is TGCGCCAGCACACCGTCCCTCACAGGGGGAGGTAGTGGCTACACCTTC.

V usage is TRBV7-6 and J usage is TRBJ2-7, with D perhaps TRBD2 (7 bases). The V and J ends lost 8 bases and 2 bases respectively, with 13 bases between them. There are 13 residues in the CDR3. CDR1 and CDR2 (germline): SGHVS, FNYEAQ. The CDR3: CASGGDITYEQYF. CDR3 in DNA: TGTGCCAGCGGGGGGGACATCACCTACGAGCAGTACTTC.

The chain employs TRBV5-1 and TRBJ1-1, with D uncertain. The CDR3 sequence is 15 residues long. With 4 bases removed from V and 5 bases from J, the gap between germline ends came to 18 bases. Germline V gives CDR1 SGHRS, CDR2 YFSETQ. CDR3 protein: CASSGLLRGGTEAFF. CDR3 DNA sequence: TGCGCCAGCAGCGGACTCCTGCGCGGCGGGACTGAAGCTTTCTTT.

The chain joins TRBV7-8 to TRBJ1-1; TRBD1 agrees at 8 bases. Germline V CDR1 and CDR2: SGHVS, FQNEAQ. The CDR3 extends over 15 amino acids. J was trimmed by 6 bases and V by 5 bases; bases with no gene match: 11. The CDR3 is CASSTQGASVPEAFF. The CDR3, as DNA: TGTGCCAGCAGCACGCAGGGGGCTTCTGTCCCTGAAGCTTTCTTT.

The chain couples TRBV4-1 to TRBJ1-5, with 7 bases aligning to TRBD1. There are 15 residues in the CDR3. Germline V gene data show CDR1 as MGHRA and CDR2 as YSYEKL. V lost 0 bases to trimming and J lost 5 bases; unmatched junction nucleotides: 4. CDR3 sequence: CASSQDRGSYQPQHF. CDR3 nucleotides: TGCGCCAGCAGCCAAGACAGGGGGAGCTATCAGCCCCAGCATTTT.

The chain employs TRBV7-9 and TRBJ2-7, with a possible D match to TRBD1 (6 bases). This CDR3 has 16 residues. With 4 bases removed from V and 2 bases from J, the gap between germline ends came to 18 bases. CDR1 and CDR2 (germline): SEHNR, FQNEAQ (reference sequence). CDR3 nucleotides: TGTGCCAGCAGCTCCAATTCCGGGACACGAACCTACGAGCAGTACTTC. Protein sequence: CASSSNSGTRTYEQYF.

CDR3 nucleotide sequence: TGTGCCAGCCGGGGACAGGCGCGATATGGCTACACCTTC. Translating it yields CASRGQARYGYTF. The chain recombines TRBV6-1 with TRBJ1-2; 8 bases map to TRBD1. The CDR3 contains 13 residues. In germline, CDR1 is MNHNS, CDR2 SASEGT. V lost 8 bases, J lost 5 bases, and 7 bases stayed unmatched.

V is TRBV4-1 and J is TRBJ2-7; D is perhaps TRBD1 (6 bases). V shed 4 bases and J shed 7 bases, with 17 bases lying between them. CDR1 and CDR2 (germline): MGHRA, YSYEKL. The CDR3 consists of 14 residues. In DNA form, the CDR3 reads TGCGCCAGCAGCCCCCATCCGGGACACCATGAGCAGTACTTC. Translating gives CASSPHPGHHEQYF.

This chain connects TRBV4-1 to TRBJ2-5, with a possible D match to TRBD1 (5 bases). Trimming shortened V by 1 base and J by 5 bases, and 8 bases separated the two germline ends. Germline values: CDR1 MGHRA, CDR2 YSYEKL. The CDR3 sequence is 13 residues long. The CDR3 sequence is CASSQVPGETQYF. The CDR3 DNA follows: TGCGCCAGCAGCCAAGTCCCAGGGGAGACCCAGTACTTC.

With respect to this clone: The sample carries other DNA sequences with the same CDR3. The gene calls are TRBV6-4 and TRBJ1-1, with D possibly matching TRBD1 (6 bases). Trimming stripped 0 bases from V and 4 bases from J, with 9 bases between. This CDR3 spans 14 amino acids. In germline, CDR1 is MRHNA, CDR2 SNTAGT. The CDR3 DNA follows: TGTGCCAGCAGTGACTCGAGCAGGGGCACTGAAGCTTTCTTT. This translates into CASSDSSRGTEAFF.

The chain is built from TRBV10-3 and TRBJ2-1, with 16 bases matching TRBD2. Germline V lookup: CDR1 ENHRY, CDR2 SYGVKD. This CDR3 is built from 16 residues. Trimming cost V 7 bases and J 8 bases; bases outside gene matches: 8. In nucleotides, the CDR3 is TGTGCCATCATCGGGACTAGCGGGGGGGCGATCCATGAGCAGTTCTTC. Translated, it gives CAIIGTSGGAIHEQFF.

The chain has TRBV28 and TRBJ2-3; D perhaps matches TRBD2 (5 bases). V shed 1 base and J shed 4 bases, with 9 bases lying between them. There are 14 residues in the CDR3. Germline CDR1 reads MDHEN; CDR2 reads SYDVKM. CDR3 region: CASSLLTGSDTQYF. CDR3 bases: TGTGCCAGCAGTTTATTAACGGGATCAGATACGCAGTATTTT.

CDR3: CASKVTSGGTEAFF. The CDR3 region has the DNA TGTGCCAGCAAGGTAACGTCCGGGGGCACTGAAGCTTTCTTT. V usage is TRBV6-5 and J usage is TRBJ1-1; D may be TRBD1 (5 bases). The CDR3 sequence is 14 residues long. Germline CDR1 and CDR2: MNHEY and SVGAGI. V lost 7 bases and J 4 bases, leaving 16 bases between the germline ends.

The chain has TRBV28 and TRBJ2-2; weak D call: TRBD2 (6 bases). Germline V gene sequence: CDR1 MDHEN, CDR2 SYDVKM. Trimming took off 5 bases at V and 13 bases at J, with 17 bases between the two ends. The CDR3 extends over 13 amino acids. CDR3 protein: CASSGTALEGLFF. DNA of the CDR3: TGTGCCAGCAGTGGGACCGCTCTGGAGGGGCTGTTTTTT.

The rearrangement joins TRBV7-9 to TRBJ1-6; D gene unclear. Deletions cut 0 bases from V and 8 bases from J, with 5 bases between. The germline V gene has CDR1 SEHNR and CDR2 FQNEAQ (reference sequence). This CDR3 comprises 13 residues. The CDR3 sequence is CASSLAVDSPLHF. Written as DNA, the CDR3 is TGTGCCAGCAGCTTAGCCGTTGATTCACCCCTCCACTTT.

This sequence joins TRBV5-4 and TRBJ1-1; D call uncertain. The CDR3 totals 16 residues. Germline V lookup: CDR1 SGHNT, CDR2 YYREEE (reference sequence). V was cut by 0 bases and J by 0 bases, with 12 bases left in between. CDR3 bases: TGTGCCAGCAGCTTGGCCGGGGAAATGGTGAACACTGAAGCTTTCTTT. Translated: CASSLAGEMVNTEAFF. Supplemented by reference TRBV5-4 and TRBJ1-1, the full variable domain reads ETGVTQSPTHLIKTRGQQVTLRCSSQSGHNTVSWYQQALGQGPQFIFQYYREEENGRGNFPPRFSGLQFPNYSSELNVNALELDDSALYLCASSLAGEMVNTEAFFGQGTRLTVV.

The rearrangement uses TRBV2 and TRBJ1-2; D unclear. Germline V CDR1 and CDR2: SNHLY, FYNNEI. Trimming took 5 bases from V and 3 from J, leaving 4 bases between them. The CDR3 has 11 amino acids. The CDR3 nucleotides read TGTGCCAGCAGTAGAGACTATGGCTACACCTTC. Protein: CASSRDYGYTF.

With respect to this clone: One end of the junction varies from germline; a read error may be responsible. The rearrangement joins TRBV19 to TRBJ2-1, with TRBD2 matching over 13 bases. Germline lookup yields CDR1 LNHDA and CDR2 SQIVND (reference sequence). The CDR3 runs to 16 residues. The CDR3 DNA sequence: TGTGCCGGTAGTTCGACTAGCGGGGGGCCCCACAGTGAGCAGTTCTTC. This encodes CAGSSTSGGPHSEQFF.

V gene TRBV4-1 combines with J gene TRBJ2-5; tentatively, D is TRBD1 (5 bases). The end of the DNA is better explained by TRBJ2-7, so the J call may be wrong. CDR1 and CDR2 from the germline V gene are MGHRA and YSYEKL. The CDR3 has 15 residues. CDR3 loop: CASSLLWAGNYEQYF. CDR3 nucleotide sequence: TGCGCCAGCAGCCTACTCTGGGCAGGGAACTACGAGCAGTACTTC.

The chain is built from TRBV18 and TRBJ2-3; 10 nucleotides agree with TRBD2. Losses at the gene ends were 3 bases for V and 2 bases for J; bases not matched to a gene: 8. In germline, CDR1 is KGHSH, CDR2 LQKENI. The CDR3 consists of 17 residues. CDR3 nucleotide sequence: TGTGCCAGCTCACCCCAGTGGAGCGGGGGGGCCACAGATACGCAGTATTTT. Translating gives CASSPQWSGGATDTQYF.

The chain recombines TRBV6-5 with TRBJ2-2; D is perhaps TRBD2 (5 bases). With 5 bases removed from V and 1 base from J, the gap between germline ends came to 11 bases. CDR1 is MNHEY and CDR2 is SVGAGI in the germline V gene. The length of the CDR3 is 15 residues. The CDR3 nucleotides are TGTGCCAGCAGTCGTCGAGCGGTGAACACCGGGGAGCTGTTTTTT. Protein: CASSRRAVNTGELFF.

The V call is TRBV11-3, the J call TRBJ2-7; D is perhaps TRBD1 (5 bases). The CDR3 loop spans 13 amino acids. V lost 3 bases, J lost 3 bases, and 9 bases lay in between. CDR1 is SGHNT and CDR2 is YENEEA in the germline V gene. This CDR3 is CASSLLDSYEQYF. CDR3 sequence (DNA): TGTGCCAGCAGCTTGCTCGACAGCTACGAGCAGTACTTC. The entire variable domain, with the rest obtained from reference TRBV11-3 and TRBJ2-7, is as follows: EAGVVQSPRYKIIEKKQPVAFWCNPISGHNTLYWYLQNLGQGPELLIRYENEEAVDDSQLPKDRFSAERLKGVDSTLKIQPAELGDSAVYLCASSLLDSYEQYFGPGTRLTVT.

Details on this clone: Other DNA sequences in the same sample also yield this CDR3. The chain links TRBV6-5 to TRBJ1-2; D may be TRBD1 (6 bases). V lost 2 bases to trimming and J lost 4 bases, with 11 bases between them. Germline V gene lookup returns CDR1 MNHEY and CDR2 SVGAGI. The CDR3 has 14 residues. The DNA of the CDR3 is TGTGCCAGCAGTTACGGCGGACAGCCCTATGGCTACACCTTC. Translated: CASSYGGQPYGYTF.

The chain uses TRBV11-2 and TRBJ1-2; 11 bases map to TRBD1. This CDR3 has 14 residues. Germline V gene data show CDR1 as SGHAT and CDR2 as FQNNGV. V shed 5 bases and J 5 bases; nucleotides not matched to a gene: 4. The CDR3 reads CASSPGQGAYGYTF. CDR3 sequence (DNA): TGTGCCAGCAGCCCCGGACAGGGGGCTTATGGCTACACCTTC.

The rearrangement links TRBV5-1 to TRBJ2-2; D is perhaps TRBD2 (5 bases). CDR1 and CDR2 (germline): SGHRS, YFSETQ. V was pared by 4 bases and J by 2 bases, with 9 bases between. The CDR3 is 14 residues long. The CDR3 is CASSIRDNTGELFF. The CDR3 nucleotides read TGCGCCAGCAGCATCCGGGATAACACCGGGGAGCTGTTTTTT.